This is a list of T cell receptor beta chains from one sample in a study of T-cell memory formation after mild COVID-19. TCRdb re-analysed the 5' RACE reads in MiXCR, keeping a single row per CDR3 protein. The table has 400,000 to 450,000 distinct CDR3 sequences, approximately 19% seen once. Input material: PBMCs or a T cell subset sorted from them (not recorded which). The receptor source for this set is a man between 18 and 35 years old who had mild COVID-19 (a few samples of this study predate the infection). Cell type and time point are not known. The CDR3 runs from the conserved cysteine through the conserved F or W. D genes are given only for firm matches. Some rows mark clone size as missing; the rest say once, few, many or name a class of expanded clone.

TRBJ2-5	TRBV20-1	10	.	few	TGCAGTGCTAAGGAGGGGACCCAGTACTTC	CSAKEGTQYF
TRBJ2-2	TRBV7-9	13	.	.	TGTGCCAGCAGCTACGGGAGCACCGGGGAGCTGTTTTTT	CASSYGSTGELFF
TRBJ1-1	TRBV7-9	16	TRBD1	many	TGTGCCAGCAGCCTTATAACAGGGGGCTCCCGGACTGAAGCTTTCTTT	CASSLITGGSRTEAFF
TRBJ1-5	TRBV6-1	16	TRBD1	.	TGTGCCAGCAGCACGGACAGGGGGCCGCCCAATCAGCCCCAGCATTTT	CASSTDRGPPNQPQHF
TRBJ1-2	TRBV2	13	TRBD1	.	TGTGCCAGCAAGTGGGACAGGGACTATGGCTACACCTTC	CASKWDRDYGYTF
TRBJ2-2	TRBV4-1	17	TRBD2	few	TGCGCCAGCAGCCAAGACGAGCTAGCGGGGGAGGCCGGGGAGCTGTTTTTT	CASSQDELAGEAGELFF
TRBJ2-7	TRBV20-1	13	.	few	TGCAGTGCCGCAGGGGACTATGTCTACGAGCAGTACTTC	CSAAGDYVYEQYF
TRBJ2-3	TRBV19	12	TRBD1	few	TGTGCCAGTAGTATGGGACAGCCGACGCAGTATTTT	CASSMGQPTQYF
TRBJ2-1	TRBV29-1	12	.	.	TGCAGCGTCCCTTGGGGTTACAATGAGCAGTTCTTC	CSVPWGYNEQFF
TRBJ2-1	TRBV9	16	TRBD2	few	TGTGCCAGCAGCGTAGATTACGGGGGGGTCTGGGATGAGCAGTTCTTC	CASSVDYGGVWDEQFF
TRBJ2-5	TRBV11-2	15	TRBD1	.	TGTGCCAGCAGCCCCAATCACGGACAGGGAGAGACCCAGTACTTC	CASSPNHGQGETQYF
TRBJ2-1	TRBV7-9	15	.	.	TGTGCCAGCCCAGCGGAAGGGGCCCGGGTAGGGGAGCAGTTCTTC	CASPAEGARVGEQFF
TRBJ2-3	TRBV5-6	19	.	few	TGTGCCAGCAGCTTGGCCATGTCTTCTTCTAGCTGGGTCGCAGATACGCAGTATTTT	CASSLAMSSSSWVADTQYF
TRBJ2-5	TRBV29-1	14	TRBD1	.	TGCAGCGTTGACCGGACAGGGTCTGGAAAGACCCAGTACTTC	CSVDRTGSGKTQYF
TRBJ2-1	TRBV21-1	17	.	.	TGTGCCAGCAGCAAAGTGGCTAGCGACAGCTCCTACAATGAGCAGTTCTTC	CASSKVASDSSYNEQFF
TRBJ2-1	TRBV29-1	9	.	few	TGCAGCGATAGGGTTGAGCAGTTCTTC	CSDRVEQFF
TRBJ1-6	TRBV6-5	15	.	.	TGTGCCAGCAGTTACCAGCTAGCGGGGCGGTCACCCCTCCACTTT	CASSYQLAGRSPLHF
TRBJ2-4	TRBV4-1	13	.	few	TGCGCCAGCAGCCAAGCCGGGATAAGCATTCAGTACTTC	CASSQAGISIQYF
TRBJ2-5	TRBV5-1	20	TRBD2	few	TGCGCCAGCAGCCCACGGACTTCCAGCGGGGGGTACCGAACGCTGGAGACCCAGTACTTC	CASSPRTSSGGYRTLETQYF
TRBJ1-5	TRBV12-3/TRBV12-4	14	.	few	TGTGCCAGCAACCAGGGCGCGGGCAATCAGCCCCAGCATTTT	CASNQGAGNQPQHF
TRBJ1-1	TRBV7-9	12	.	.	TGTGCCAGCAGCTTAGCCCGGAGAAGAGCTTTCTTT	CASSLARRRAFF
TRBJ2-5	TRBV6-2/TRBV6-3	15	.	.	TGTGCCAGCAGTTACTCGGGACTTTGGGAGGAGACCCAGTACTTC	CASSYSGLWEETQYF
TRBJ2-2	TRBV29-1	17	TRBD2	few	TGCAGCGCGGGGTTTGTGAGCGCGGGGGGCGGTCACCGGGAGCTGTTTTTT	CSAGFVSAGGGHRELFF
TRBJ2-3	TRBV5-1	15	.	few	TGCGCCAGCAGCTCCCAGGGGGGTTCCACAGATACGCAGTATTTT	CASSSQGGSTDTQYF
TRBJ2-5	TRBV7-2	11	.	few	TGTGCCAGCAGGACTACGGAGACCCAGTACTTC	CASRTTETQYF
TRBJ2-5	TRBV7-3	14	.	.	TGTGCCAGCAGCCCTCGGGAAGGGGTAGAGACCCAGTACTTC	CASSPREGVETQYF
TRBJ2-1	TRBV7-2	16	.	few	TGTGCCAGCAGCTTAGGGGACCAGCGGTGGATCAATGAGCAGTTCTTC	CASSLGDQRWINEQFF
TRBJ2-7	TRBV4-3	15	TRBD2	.	TGCGCCAGCAGCCCATCTCCTAGCGGGGGGAACGTCCAGTACTTC	CASSPSPSGGNVQYF
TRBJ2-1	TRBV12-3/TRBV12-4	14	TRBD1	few	TGTGCCAGCAGCCCTGACAGGGTTCGCAATGAGCAGTTCTTC	CASSPDRVRNEQFF
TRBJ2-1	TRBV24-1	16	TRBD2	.	TGTGCCACCAGTCACAACCGACTAGCGGGAGTGAATGAGCAGTTCTTC	CATSHNRLAGVNEQFF
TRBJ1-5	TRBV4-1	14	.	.	TGCGCCAGCAGCCAAGCACCAGGGGATCAGCCCCAGCATTTT	CASSQAPGDQPQHF
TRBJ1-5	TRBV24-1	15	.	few	TGTGCCACCCTTCGCCGGGGGGCAGATAATCAGCCCCAGCATTTT	CATLRRGADNQPQHF
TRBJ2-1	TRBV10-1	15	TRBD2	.	TGCGCCAGCAGTCGACTAGCGGGGGGGGTCAATGAGCAGTTCTTC	CASSRLAGGVNEQFF
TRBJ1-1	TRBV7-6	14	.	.	TGTGCCAGCAGCCCCGGTGGGGTTTTGTCTGAAGCTTTCTTT	CASSPGGVLSEAFF
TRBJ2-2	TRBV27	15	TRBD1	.	TGTGCCAGCAGAAGGGACAGGGGGTATCCCGGGGAGCTGTTTTTT	CASRRDRGYPGELFF
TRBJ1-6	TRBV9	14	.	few	TGTGCCAGCAGCGTCGACCGACGCAATTCACCCCTCCACTTT	CASSVDRRNSPLHF
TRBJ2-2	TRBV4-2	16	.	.	TGTGCCAGCAGCCAAGATCGAGGACTCACGACCGGGGAGCTGTTTTTT	CASSQDRGLTTGELFF
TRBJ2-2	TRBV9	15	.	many	TGTGCCAGCAGCGTAGAGACTATCAACACCGGGGAGCTGTTTTTT	CASSVETINTGELFF
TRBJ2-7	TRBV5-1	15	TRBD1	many	TGCGCCAGCAGTCCTTCGGGACAGGGCTCCTACGAGCAGTACTTC	CASSPSGQGSYEQYF
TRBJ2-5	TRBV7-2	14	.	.	TGTGCCAGCAGGGCTAAAGTGATGGGTGCGACCCAGTACTTC	CASRAKVMGATQYF
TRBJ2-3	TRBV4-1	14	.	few	TGCGCCAGCAGCCAAGACTCCTTCACGGATACGCAGTATTTT	CASSQDSFTDTQYF
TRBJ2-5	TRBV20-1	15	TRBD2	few	TGCAGTGCTAGAGAGGCTAGCGGGGCTCAAGAGACCCAGTACTTC	CSAREASGAQETQYF
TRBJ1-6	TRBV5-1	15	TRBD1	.	TGCGCCAGCAGCTTGTCCGACAGGGGATCTTCACCCCTCCACTTT	CASSLSDRGSSPLHF
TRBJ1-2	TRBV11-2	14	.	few	TGTGCCAGCAGCTTAGTGGGGGGGCGTTATGGCTACACCTTC	CASSLVGGRYGYTF
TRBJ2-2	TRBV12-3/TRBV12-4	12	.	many	TGTGCCAGCAGTTTTTCGGGTTGGGAGCTGTTTTTT	CASSFSGWELFF
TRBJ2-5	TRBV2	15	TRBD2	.	TGTGCCAGCAGTAACCAGATAGCGGGGCAGGAGACCCAGTACTTC	CASSNQIAGQETQYF
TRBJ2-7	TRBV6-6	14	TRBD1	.	TGTGCCAGCATCCCTGACAGGGGCTCCTACGAGCAGTACTTC	CASIPDRGSYEQYF
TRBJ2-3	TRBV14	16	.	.	TGTGCCAGCAGCCAGCTCGACAGCCCTCGCACAGATACGCAGTATTTT	CASSQLDSPRTDTQYF
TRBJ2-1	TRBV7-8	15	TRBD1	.	TGTGCCAGCAGCCCCCGGGACAGGGCAACAAATGAGCAGTTCTTC	CASSPRDRATNEQFF
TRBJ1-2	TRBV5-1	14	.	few	TGCGCCAGCAGCGACCGGGGCAGGGGCTTCGGCTACACCTTC	CASSDRGRGFGYTF
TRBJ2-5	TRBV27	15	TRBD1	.	TGTGCCAGCAGTTCGGGACAGGGGGCTTTGGTTTCCCAGTACTTC	CASSSGQGALVSQYF